The clone carrying this T cell receptor (beta chain) was seen more than once but under ten times. Its antigen remains unidentified. Germline V lookup: CDR1 SEHNR, CDR2 FQNEAQ (reference sequence). J lost 4 bases, V lost 5 bases, and 2 bases had no gene match. The CDR3 is 14 amino acids. This sample stems from a study of post-analysis software for immune sequencing data. Overall study results and limits: Patients used about 5 TRBV segments, including TRBV5-6, TRBV5-1 and TRBV20-1, more often than controls.

Prepared TCR beta cDNA libraries contained unique molecular identifiers. MiXCR, run by TCRdb on the PCR reads, gives a single entry per CDR3 protein. The sample holds 450,000 or so distinct CDR3 sequences, around 40% seen once. The sample was blood. This TCR derives from a girl aged 10-17 years with multiple sclerosis. V is TRBV7-9 and J is TRBJ1-2, with 12 positions matching TRBD1. Written as DNA, the CDR3 is TGTGCCAGCAGCCCGGGACAGGGGGCCTATGGCTACACCTTC. This translates into CASSPGQGAYGYTF.